This T cell receptor (beta chain) was sequenced during a study of blood T cells in healthy people across ages. Germline V CDR1 and CDR2: PRHDT, FYEKMQ (reference sequence). The CDR3 is 14 residues long. V shed 0 bases and J shed 1 base, with 6 bases lying between them. The authors ran a second PCR of about 6 to 11 cycles using a sample-barcoded 5' primer and a J-beta primer mix. MiXCR, run by TCRdb on the 5' RACE reads, gives a single entry per CDR3 protein. The sample shows 600,000 or so distinct CDR3 sequences, around 50% of them seen only once. The chain uses TRBV13 and TRBJ1-1; D call uncertain. The sequenced sample was blood. The receptor was isolated from a man older than 75 in good health. The CDR3 sequence: CASSLGNGNTEAFF. In DNA, the CDR3 is TGTGCCAGCAGCTTAGGCAACGGGAACACTGAAGCTTTCTTT.